The present T cell receptor beta chain was sequenced within a study of blood T cell repertoires in COVID-19. Study background: Researchers got acute and convalescent COVID-19 samples from the United States, Italy and Spain. PBMCs, B-cell-depleted T cells, or T cells provided the cDNA or gDNA that made up the material.

Germline-derived CDR1 and CDR2 are MDHEN and SYDVKM. The CDR3 loop spans 19 amino acids. With 5 bases clipped from V and 6 bases from J, the junction kept 15 bases outside the gene matches. TCRdb keeps only in-frame clones here, not all; method: immunoSEQ multiplex PCR. This sample has 350,000 to 550,000 clones, with approximately 90% found just once. Material for sequencing was PBMCs or T cells enriched from blood (not recorded which). This receptor was taken from a man between 25 and 39 years old who had recovered from COVID-19. This chain uses TRBV28 with TRBJ2-3, with TRBD2 matching over 15 bases. CDR3 amino acids: CASSQPGLAGGPQWDTQYF. CDR3 nucleotide sequence: TGTGCCAGCAGTCAGCCGGGACTAGCGGGAGGCCCCCAGTGGGATACGCAGTATTTT.